The 32 T cell receptor beta chains below were found in one sample sequenced in a study of PD-1 blockade in classical Hodgkin lymphoma. Assay: immunoSEQ multiplex PCR; the TCRdb copy retains only in-frame clones and omits some. The repertoire holds roughly 100,000 clones, with roughly 89% as singletons. Each patient experienced a relapse that followed autologous stem cell transplantation, and brentuximab vedotin exposure varied. The specimen comprised peripheral blood mononuclear cells (PBMCs), sampled before the second cycle of nivolumab. Receptors originate from a human donor with classical Hodgkin lymphoma.

This clone appeared once. This chain uses TRBV15 with TRBJ1-3; D call uncertain. Germline-derived CDR1 and CDR2 are LNHNV and YYDKDF (reference sequence). V lost 0 bases, J lost 4 bases, and 10 bases lay in between. The CDR3 runs 15 residues. CDR3 sequence: CATSRDLSGGNTIYF. The CDR3 DNA reads TGTGCCACCAGCAGAGATTTGAGTGGGGGAAACACCATATATTTT.

The chain employs TRBV10-3 and TRBJ2-2; D remains unclear. Germline V gene sequence: CDR1 ENHRY, CDR2 SYGVKD. Trimming removed 2 bases from V and 7 bases from J, with 5 bases in between. The CDR3 has 12 residues. CDR3 DNA: TGTGCCATCAGTGAGGGGGTCGGGGAGCTGTTTTTT. It encodes CAISEGVGELFF.

The J gene is TRBJ1-3, the V gene TRBV19; TRBD1 might be the D (6 bases). The CDR3 runs to 17 residues. V lost 1 base and J 2 bases, leaving 15 bases between the germline ends. Germline V CDR1 and CDR2: LNHDA, SQIVND (reference sequence). The CDR3 spells CASSIAQTGSAGNTIYF. The CDR3 DNA sequence: TGTGCCAGTAGTATAGCCCAGACAGGTAGCGCTGGAAACACCATATATTTT.

The chain links TRBV2 to TRBJ1-5; D might be TRBD1 (6 bases). The CDR3 contains 14 residues. V was pared by 6 bases and J by 4 bases, with 13 bases between. Germline assignment: CDR1 SNHLY and CDR2 FYNNEI. The CDR3 DNA follows: TGTGCCAGCAGAGAGGACAGCCGGAATCAGCCCCAGCATTTT. Encoded protein: CASREDSRNQPQHF.

The CDR3 protein is CASSLGTSGIGYTF. The CDR3 nucleotides read TGTGCCAGCAGCCTCGGGACTTCAGGAATCGGCTACACCTTC. The chain links TRBV7-2 to TRBJ1-2; D might be TRBD1 (5 bases). Germline V CDR1 and CDR2: SGHTA, FQGNSA. V lost 5 bases and J 8 bases, leaving 18 bases between the germline ends. There are 14 residues in the CDR3.

The chain links TRBV5-1 to TRBJ2-5; no clear D. The CDR3 is made up of 15 amino acids. V shed 0 bases and J shed 3 bases, with 12 bases lying between them. The V gene's germline CDR1 is SGHRS and CDR2 YFSETQ. DNA for the CDR3: TGCGCCAGCAGCTTGGCGTTTCGGCAGGAAGAGACCCAGTACTTC. Protein product: CASSLAFRQEETQYF.

The CDR3 coding sequence is TGTGCCAGCAGCGTAGACGGCAATCAGCCCCAGCATTTT. Amino acid sequence: CASSVDGNQPQHF. This chain links TRBV9 with TRBJ1-5; no reliable D call. Trimming took off 0 bases at V and 2 bases at J, with 3 bases between the two ends. Germline V gene data show CDR1 as SGDLS and CDR2 as YYNGEE. The CDR3 is 13 amino acids.

The chain recombines TRBV9 with TRBJ2-7, with D uncertain. This CDR3 has 14 amino acids. Per germline, CDR1 SGDLS and CDR2 YYNGEE. Trimming removed 2 bases from V and 2 bases from J, with 11 bases in between. In DNA form, the CDR3 reads TGTGCCAGCAGCGTTTCACACTCCGCCTACGAGCAGTACTTC. Amino acids: CASSVSHSAYEQYF.

This sequence joins TRBV5-1 and TRBJ1-3, with D unresolved. V was clipped by 4 bases and J by 0 bases, with 11 bases between them. CDR1 is SGHRS and CDR2 is YFSETQ in the germline V gene. The CDR3 spans 15 residues. The CDR3 nucleotides read TGCGCCAGCAGCAATTTCCTGAGCTCTGGAAACACCATATATTTT. Its protein is CASSNFLSSGNTIYF.

This chain links TRBV6-4 with TRBJ2-2, with D perhaps assigned TRBD1 or TRBD2 (5 bases each). V was shortened by 2 bases and J by 5 bases, with 12 bases between the two germline ends. The CDR3 is 15 residues long. The germline V gene encodes CDR1 MRHNA and CDR2 SNTAGT. The CDR3: CASSDEGSGTGELFF. In DNA form, the CDR3 reads TGTGCCAGCAGTGACGAGGGGTCTGGGACCGGGGAGCTGTTTTTT.

The J gene is TRBJ1-5, the V gene TRBV7-9, with 10 bases lining up with TRBD1. Per the germline V gene, CDR1 is SEHNR and CDR2 is FQNEAQ (reference sequence). The trim removed 5 bases at V and 5 bases at J, leaving 3 bases unmatched. The CDR3 loop spans 14 amino acids. The CDR3 DNA reads as TGTGCCAGCAGCCGCGGACAGGGGGATCAGCCCCAGCATTTT. This encodes CASSRGQGDQPQHF.

This sequence joins TRBV27 and TRBJ1-5; 10 bases are shared with TRBD1. Germline V gene sequence: CDR1 MNHEY, CDR2 SMNVEV (reference sequence). With 6 bases clipped from V and 5 bases from J, the junction kept 4 bases outside the gene matches. This CDR3 is built from 14 residues. In DNA, the CDR3 is TGTGCCAGCAGCCAAGACAGGGGGCATCAGCCCCAGCATTTT. This gives the protein CASSQDRGHQPQHF.

This chain connects TRBV9 to TRBJ2-6; D is ambiguous. V lost 3 bases, J lost 0 bases, and 13 bases lay in between. CDR3 length equals 17 residues. Germline lookup yields CDR1 SGDLS and CDR2 YYNGEE. In nucleotides, the CDR3 is TGTGCCAGCAGCGCTGACGGGCAGAGCTCTGGGGCCAACGTCCTGACTTTC. Protein: CASSADGQSSGANVLTF.

This clone was detected a few times. The chain has TRBV10-2 and TRBJ1-3; D unclear. This CDR3 region has 15 residues. V lost 3 bases to trimming and J lost 0 bases, with 9 bases between them. Germline CDR1 and CDR2: WSHSY and SAAADI. The CDR3 loop reads CASSDGPRSGNTIYF. CDR3 nucleotide sequence: TGCGCCAGCAGTGACGGGCCCCGCTCTGGAAACACCATATATTTT.

The CDR3 nucleotides read TGTGCCAGCAGTGCCCGACGGGGCACAGATACGCAGTATTTT. Translation gives CASSARRGTDTQYF. This chain joins TRBV6-1 and TRBJ2-3; D uncertain. Germline CDR1 reads MNHNS; CDR2 reads SASEGT. The V gene lost 4 bases and the J gene lost 1 base, with 9 bases spanning the gap. This CDR3 is 14 amino acids long.

The rearrangement uses TRBV25-1 and TRBJ1-2; no reliable D call. This CDR3 comprises 12 residues. Germline-derived CDR1 and CDR2 are MGHDK and SYGVNS. Trimming pared 4 bases from V and 2 bases from J, leaving 5 bases between. Written as DNA, the CDR3 is TGTGCCAGCAGTGGTACAAACTATGGCTACACCTTC. Its translation: CASSGTNYGYTF.

The rearrangement uses TRBV7-2 and TRBJ2-7; tentative D call: TRBD1 (6 bases). CDR1 is SGHTA and CDR2 is FQGNSA in the germline V gene. This CDR3 is 15 amino acids long. V was clipped by 4 bases and J by 0 bases, with 13 bases between them. DNA for the CDR3: TGTGCCAGCAGCTCGACAGGAGATCTCTCCTACGAGCAGTACTTC. Amino acids: CASSSTGDLSYEQYF.

The V and J genes are TRBV11-3 and TRBJ2-2; D is undetermined. Per germline, CDR1 SGHNT and CDR2 YENEEA. The CDR3 consists of 14 residues. V was clipped by 5 bases and J by 6 bases, with 13 bases between them. As DNA, the CDR3 is TGTGCCAGCAGCCCCATCGACAATCCCGGGGAGCTGTTTTTT. Its protein is CASSPIDNPGELFF.

The chain recombines TRBV15 with TRBJ2-7; TRBD1 matches at 8 bases. V dropped 1 base and J dropped 3; count of bases not matched to a gene: 2. Germline values: CDR1 LNHNV, CDR2 YYDKDF (reference sequence). This CDR3 region has 14 residues. The CDR3 reads CATSRAQGGYEQYF. The CDR3 DNA follows: TGTGCCACCAGCAGAGCACAGGGGGGCTACGAGCAGTACTTC.

The rearrangement joins TRBV11-2 to TRBJ2-3, with 11 bases that match TRBD2. Germline-derived CDR1 and CDR2 are SGHAT and FQNNGV. The ends lost 0 bases at V and 4 bases at J; junction bases unmatched: 15. The CDR3 contains 20 residues. The CDR3 sequence: CASSLDPPSGGRGGADTQYF. Written as DNA, the CDR3 is TGTGCCAGCAGCTTAGACCCCCCTAGCGGGGGGCGTGGTGGCGCAGATACGCAGTATTTT. The whole variable domain, remainder taken from reference TRBV11-2 and TRBJ2-3, is EAGVAQSPRYKIIEKRQSVAFWCNPISGHATLYWYQQILGQGPKLLIQFQNNGVVDDSQLPKDRFSAERLKGVDSTLKIQPAKLEDSAVYLCASSLDPPSGGRGGADTQYFGPGTRLTVL.

V gene TRBV4-3 combines with J gene TRBJ2-1, with TRBD1 as a possible D gene (5 bases). The CDR3 covers 14 residues. V lost 1 base, J lost 6 bases, and 10 bases lay in between. Germline V gene data show CDR1 as LGHNA and CDR2 as YSLEER. CDR3 DNA sequence: TGCGCCAGCAGCCAAGGTGCAGGGTCCAATGAGCAGTTCTTC. Translating it yields CASSQGAGSNEQFF.

The rearrangement joins TRBV19 to TRBJ2-7; 9 bases match TRBD2. The length of the CDR3 is 15 residues. Trimming took 3 bases from V and 2 from J; bases not matched to a gene: 5. From germline, CDR1 is LNHDA and CDR2 SQIVND (reference sequence). CDR3 nucleotide sequence: TGTGCCAGTAGTATTGGGAGCGGGGGGACCTACGAGCAGTACTTC. It encodes CASSIGSGGTYEQYF.

This chain connects TRBV7-6 to TRBJ2-7; D is ambiguous. The CDR3 consists of 15 residues. The ends were cut back, 1 base at V and 2 bases at J, with 12 bases in the middle. Germline assignment: CDR1 SGHVS and CDR2 FNYEAQ. This CDR3 is CASSLGGSEAYEQYF. DNA for the CDR3: TGTGCCAGCAGCTTAGGGGGAAGCGAGGCCTACGAGCAGTACTTC.

The DNA of the CDR3 is TGTGCCCGGGGGGGGCAGTTCCAAGAGACCCAGTACTTC. Amino acids: CARGGQFQETQYF. The chain has TRBV30 and TRBJ2-5, with 8 bases matching TRBD2. The CDR3 consists of 13 residues. The germline V gene has CDR1 GTSNPN and CDR2 SVGIG (reference sequence). The ends lost 8 bases at V and 1 base at J; junction bases unmatched: 6.

DNA for the CDR3: TGTGCCAGCAGCTTCGTCCAGGGGTATGGCTACACCTTC. It codes for CASSFVQGYGYTF. The rearrangement uses TRBV7-2 and TRBJ1-2, with D possibly matching TRBD1 (6 bases). Per the germline V gene, CDR1 is SGHTA and CDR2 is FQGNSA. The CDR3 spans 13 residues. V was pared by 3 bases and J by 5 bases, with 10 bases between. Full variable domain (outside the CDR3, taken from reference TRBV7-2 and TRBJ1-2): GAGVSQSPSNKVTEKGKDVELRCDPISGHTALYWYRQSLGQGLEFLIYFQGNSAPDKSGLPSDRFSAERTGGSVSTLTIQRTQQEDSAVYLCASSFVQGYGYTFGSGTRLTVV.

The gene calls are TRBV5-1 and TRBJ2-7, with TRBD1 as a possible D gene (5 bases). V lost 3 bases to trimming and J lost 2 bases, with 18 bases between them. There are 16 residues in the CDR3. Germline CDR1 and CDR2: SGHRS and YFSETQ. CDR3 in amino acids: CASSSVTSTATYEQYF. For the CDR3, the DNA is TGCGCCAGCAGCTCCGTAACGTCGACAGCCACCTACGAGCAGTACTTC.

The chain couples TRBV10-3 to TRBJ2-2; 8 bases agree with TRBD2. This CDR3 comprises 15 residues. Germline-derived CDR1 and CDR2 are ENHRY and SYGVKD. J was trimmed by 2 bases and V by 6 bases; bases with no gene match: 5. The CDR3 is CAIRDGGANTGELFF. The CDR3 DNA sequence: TGTGCCATCAGAGACGGGGGGGCAAACACCGGGGAGCTGTTTTTT.

This chain links TRBV18 with TRBJ2-6, with no clear D. Germline CDR1 reads KGHSH; CDR2 reads LQKENI. This CDR3 has 17 residues. V dropped 6 bases and J dropped 0 bases, with 15 bases sitting between them. The CDR3 region has the DNA TGTGCCAGCTCGATTGGTGTGAGCAACTCTGGGGCCAACGTCCTGACTTTC. Translating it yields CASSIGVSNSGANVLTF.

The chain joins TRBV7-2 to TRBJ2-3; D gene ambiguous. This CDR3 is built from 16 residues. CDR1 is SGHTA and CDR2 is FQGNSA in the germline V gene. Trimming cost V 0 bases and J 1 base, with 11 bases left between them. CDR3 DNA: TGTGCCAGCAGCTTAGCCCCTAGAGGCGGCACAGATACGCAGTATTTT. This codes for CASSLAPRGGTDTQYF.

This rearrangement joins TRBV9 to TRBJ2-7; D gene ambiguous. The CDR3 has 14 residues. V was trimmed by 3 bases and J by 3 bases, leaving 13 bases between them. Per the germline V gene, CDR1 is SGDLS and CDR2 is YYNGEE. CDR3 nucleotide sequence: TGTGCCAGCAGCGCGGCGGCAGGAGACTACGAGCAGTACTTC. It is translated as CASSAAAGDYEQYF.

This sequence joins TRBV9 and TRBJ1-1, with D unclear. Germline V CDR1 and CDR2: SGDLS, YYNGEE. The CDR3 runs 14 residues. V dropped 3 bases and J dropped 3 bases, with 12 bases sitting between them. The CDR3 protein is CASSADVLDTEAFF. CDR3 DNA: TGTGCCAGCAGCGCCGACGTCTTGGACACTGAAGCTTTCTTT.

This clone was picked up one time. This chain links TRBV9 with TRBJ1-1, with TRBD1 matching over 8 bases. Losses at the gene ends were 4 bases for V and 4 bases for J; bases not matched to a gene: 9. Looked up from germline, CDR1 is SGDLS and CDR2 is YYNGEE. The CDR3 extends over 15 amino acids. The CDR3 DNA follows: TGTGCCAGCAGCCCTCGGACAGGGAGGGGCACTGAAGCTTTCTTT. This translates into CASSPRTGRGTEAFF.